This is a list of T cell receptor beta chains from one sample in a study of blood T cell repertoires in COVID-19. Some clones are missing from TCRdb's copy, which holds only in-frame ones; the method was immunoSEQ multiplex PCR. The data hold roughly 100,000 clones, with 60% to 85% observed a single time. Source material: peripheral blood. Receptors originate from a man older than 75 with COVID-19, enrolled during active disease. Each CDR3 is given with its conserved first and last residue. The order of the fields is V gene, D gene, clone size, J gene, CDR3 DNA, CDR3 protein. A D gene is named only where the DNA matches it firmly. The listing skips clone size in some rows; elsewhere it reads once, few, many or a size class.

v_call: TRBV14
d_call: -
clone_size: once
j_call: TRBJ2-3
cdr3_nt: TGTGCCAGCAGCCCGATTAGGGGTGTATCCACAGATACGCAGTATTTT
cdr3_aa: CASSPIRGVSTDTQYF

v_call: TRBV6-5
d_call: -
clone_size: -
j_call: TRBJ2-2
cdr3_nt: TGTGCCAGCAGTTACGGCTACACCGGGGAGCTGTTTTTT
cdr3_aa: CASSYGYTGELFF

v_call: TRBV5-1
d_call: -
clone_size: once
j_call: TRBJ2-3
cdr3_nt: TGCGCCAGCAGCCCAACCTCGGAGACAGGAGATACGCAGTATTTT
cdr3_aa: CASSPTSETGDTQYF

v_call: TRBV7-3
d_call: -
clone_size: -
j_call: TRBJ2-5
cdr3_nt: TGTGCCAGCAGCTTAGGGCGAGGGGAGACCCAGTACTTC
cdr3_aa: CASSLGRGETQYF

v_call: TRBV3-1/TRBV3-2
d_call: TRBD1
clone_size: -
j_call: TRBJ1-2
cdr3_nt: TGTGCCAGCAGCAGACAGACCAGGGGGCGCGGTGGCTACACCTTC
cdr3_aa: CASSRQTRGRGGYTF

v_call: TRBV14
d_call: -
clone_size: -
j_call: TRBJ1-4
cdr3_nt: TGTGCCAGCAGCCAAGTAGGGGCTCTTAATGAAAAACTGTTTTTT
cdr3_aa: CASSQVGALNEKLFF

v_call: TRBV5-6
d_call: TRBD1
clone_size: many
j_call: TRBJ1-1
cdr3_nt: TGTGCCAGCAGCTTGCCCCAGGGGGCCCTCACTGAAGCTTTCTTT
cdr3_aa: CASSLPQGALTEAFF

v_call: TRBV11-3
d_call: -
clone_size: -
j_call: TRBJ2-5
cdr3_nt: TGTGCCAGCAGCTTAGATGACGGGGGAGAGACCCAGTACTTC
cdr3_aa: CASSLDDGGETQYF

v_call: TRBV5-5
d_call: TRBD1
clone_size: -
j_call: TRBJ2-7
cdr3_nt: TGTGCCAGCAACCATTGGCCGGGACAGGGCTACGAGCAGTACTTC
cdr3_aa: CASNHWPGQGYEQYF

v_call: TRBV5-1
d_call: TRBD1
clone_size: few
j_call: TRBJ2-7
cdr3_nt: TGCGCCAGCAGCGTGACAGGGGGCAGGAGTTACGAGCAGTACTTC
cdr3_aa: CASSVTGGRSYEQYF

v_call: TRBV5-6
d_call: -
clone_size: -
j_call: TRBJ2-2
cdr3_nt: TGTGCCAGCAGCTTGGCACCGGGAAGACTAAACACCGGGGAGCTGTTTTTT
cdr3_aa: CASSLAPGRLNTGELFF

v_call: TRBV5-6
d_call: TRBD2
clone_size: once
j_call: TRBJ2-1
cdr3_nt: TGTGCCAGCAGCTCCTGGACTAGCGGGACTCCCGATGAGCAGTTCTTC
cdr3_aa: CASSSWTSGTPDEQFF

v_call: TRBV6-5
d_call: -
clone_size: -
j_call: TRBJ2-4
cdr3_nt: TGTGCCAGCAACCCCGGGTCTATGGACATTCAGTACTTC
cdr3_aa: CASNPGSMDIQYF

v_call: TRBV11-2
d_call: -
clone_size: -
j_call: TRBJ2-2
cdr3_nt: TGTGCCAGCAGCTTAAGACAGGTGGAACACGGCGGGGAGCTGTTTTTT
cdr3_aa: CASSLRQVEHGGELFF

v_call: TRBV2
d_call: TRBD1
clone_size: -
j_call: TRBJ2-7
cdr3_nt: TGTGCCAGCAGTGAAGGGACAGGGGCTTACGAGCAGTACTTC
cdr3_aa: CASSEGTGAYEQYF

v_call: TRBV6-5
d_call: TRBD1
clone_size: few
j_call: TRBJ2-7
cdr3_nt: TGTGCCAGCAGTTACTCCCGGGACAGCCCTTCCTACGAGCAGTACTTC
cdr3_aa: CASSYSRDSPSYEQYF

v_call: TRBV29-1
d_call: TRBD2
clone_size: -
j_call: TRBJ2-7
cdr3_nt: TGCAGCGCTCCAGGGACTAGCGGGAGCAAGAGCTACGAGCAGTACTTC
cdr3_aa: CSAPGTSGSKSYEQYF

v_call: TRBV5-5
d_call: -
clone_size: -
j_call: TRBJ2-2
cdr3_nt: TGTGCCAGCAGCGGCGGGACTTACGGCGGGGAGCTGTTTTTT
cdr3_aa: CASSGGTYGGELFF

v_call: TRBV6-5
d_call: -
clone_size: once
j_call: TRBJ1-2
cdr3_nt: TGTGCCAGCAGCCTCCAGGGTCCTAACTATGGCTACACCTTC
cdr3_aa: CASSLQGPNYGYTF

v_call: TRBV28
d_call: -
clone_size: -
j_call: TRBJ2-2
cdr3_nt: TGTGCCAGCAGTTTCACCCCGGCGGGAACCGGGGAGCTGTTTTTT
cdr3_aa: CASSFTPAGTGELFF

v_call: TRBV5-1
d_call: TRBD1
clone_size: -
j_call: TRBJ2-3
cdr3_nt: TGCGCCAGCGGCATTTTACAGGGGAGCACAGATACGCAGTATTTT
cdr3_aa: CASGILQGSTDTQYF

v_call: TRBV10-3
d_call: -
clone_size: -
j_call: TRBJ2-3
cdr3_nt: TGTGCCATCAGTGAGTCGAGACAGTACACAGATACGCAGTATTTT
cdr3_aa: CAISESRQYTDTQYF